The 7 T cell receptor beta chains reported below all come from one sample, sequenced in a study of shared clonotypes between healthy human individuals. The protocol was immunoSEQ multiplex PCR, while the TCRdb copy is restricted to in-frame clones and leaves out a portion. The sample yields 400,000 to 550,000 clones, 79% seen once. The sample comprised PBMCs. The receptors here all came from a woman aged 35 to 49 in good health. Some clones in this sample may be carry-over from other donors' samples.

The chain carries TRBV5-1 and TRBJ2-1; D is possibly TRBD2 (5 bases). Germline V gene sequence: CDR1 SGHRS, CDR2 YFSETQ. The V end lost 5 bases, the J end lost 7 bases, and 16 bases lay between the germline ends. CDR3 size: 14 residues. The CDR3 bases are TGCGCCAGCAGTTACGACCCCGGCGGGAATGAGCAGTTCTTC. Protein: CASSYDPGGNEQFF.

J is TRBJ1-2 and V is TRBV11-2, with 9 bases aligning to TRBD1. The V gene end was trimmed by 5 bases and the J gene end by 8 bases; junction bases not matched to a gene: 21. Germline CDR1 reads SGHAT; CDR2 reads FQNNGV. This CDR3 comprises 18 residues. The CDR3 coding sequence is TGTGCCAGCAGCACCGGGACAGGGCCCCTGTCTCAAGCTATCGGCTACACCTTC. This codes for CASSTGTGPLSQAIGYTF.

CDR3: CASSSTSGRATDTQYF. Written as DNA, the CDR3 is TGTGCCAGCAGTTCGACTAGCGGGAGGGCCACAGATACGCAGTATTTT. The chain combines TRBV28 with TRBJ2-3, with 14 bases aligning to TRBD2. Germline V gene sequence: CDR1 MDHEN, CDR2 SYDVKM. This CDR3 has 16 amino acids. The ends lost 4 bases at V and 2 bases at J; junction bases unmatched: 2.

The chain uses TRBV28 and TRBJ1-5; D not resolved. The germline V and J ends were trimmed by 6 bases and 5 bases, with 23 bases remaining between them. CDR1 MDHEN and CDR2 SYDVKM come from the germline V gene. The CDR3 loop spans 17 amino acids. Here the CDR3 DNA reads TGTGCCAGCAGGGCACGAAGAGGGTCAGGAAGGGATCAGCCCCAGCATTTT. Translation: CASRARRGSGRDQPQHF.

The V call is TRBV19, the J call TRBJ2-3; 7 nucleotides align to TRBD1. The junction had 5 bases not matched to a gene; V was cut back by 5 bases and J by 3 bases. The CDR3 consists of 14 residues. Germline V CDR1 and CDR2: LNHDA, SQIVND (reference sequence). In DNA, the CDR3 is TGTGCCAGTAGTCAACAGGGGATTACAGATACGCAGTATTTT. This gives the protein CASSQQGITDTQYF.

Turning to this clone: Other DNA sequences in this sample translate to the same CDR3. The CDR3 sequence is CASSLGLNTEAFF. CDR3 DNA sequence: TGCGCCAGCAGCTTGGGATTGAACACTGAAGCTTTCTTT. The chain couples TRBV5-1 to TRBJ1-1; D gene uncertain. Between the trimmed V and J ends, which lost 0 bases and 0 bases, there was a span of 3 bases. CDR3 length: 13 residues. The V gene's germline CDR1 is SGHRS and CDR2 YFSETQ.

This clone has more than one count but fewer than ten. V and J are TRBV11-2 and TRBJ1-1; D is undetermined. V lost 0 bases and J 4 bases, leaving 6 bases between the germline ends. The length of the CDR3 is 13 residues. In germline, CDR1 is SGHAT, CDR2 FQNNGV. The CDR3 region has the DNA TGTGCCAGCAGCTTAGAACTCTCCACTGAAGCTTTCTTT. It translates to CASSLELSTEAFF.